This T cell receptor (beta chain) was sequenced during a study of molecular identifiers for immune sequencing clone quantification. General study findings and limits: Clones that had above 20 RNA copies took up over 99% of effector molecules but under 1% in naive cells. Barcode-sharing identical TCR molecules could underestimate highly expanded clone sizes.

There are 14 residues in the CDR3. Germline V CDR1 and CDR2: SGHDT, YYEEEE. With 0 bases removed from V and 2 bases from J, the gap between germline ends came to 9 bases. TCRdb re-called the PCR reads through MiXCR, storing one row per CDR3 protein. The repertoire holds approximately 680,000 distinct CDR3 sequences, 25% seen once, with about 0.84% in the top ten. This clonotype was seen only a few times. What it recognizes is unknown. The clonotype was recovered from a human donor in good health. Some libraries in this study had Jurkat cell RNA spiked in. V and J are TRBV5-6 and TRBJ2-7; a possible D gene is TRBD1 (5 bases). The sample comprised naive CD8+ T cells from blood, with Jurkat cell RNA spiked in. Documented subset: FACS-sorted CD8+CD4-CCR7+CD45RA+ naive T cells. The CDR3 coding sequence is TGTGCCAGCAGCTTGGAGGGGCGGACCTACGAGCAGTACTTC. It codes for CASSLEGRTYEQYF. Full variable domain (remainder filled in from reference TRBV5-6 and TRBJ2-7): DAGVTQSPTHLIKTRGQQVTLRCSPKSGHDTVSWYQQALGQGPQFIFQYYEEEERQRGNFPDRFSGHQFPNYSSELNVNALLLGDSALYLCASSLEGRTYEQYFGPGTRLTVT.